The 10 T cell receptor beta chains given below trace back to one sample, sequenced in a study of regulatory T cells in long-lasting Graves disease. Assembly of TCR beta libraries relied on iRepertoire HTBI primers together with Arm-PCR of CDR3 regions. TCRdb analysed the multiplex PCR reads with MiXCR anew, one entry per CDR3 protein. The repertoire holds around 450,000 distinct CDR3 sequences, with 15% to 20% as singletons. The time point denotes: newly diagnosed GD, antithyroid drugs for less than 3 months. From PBMCs, RNA was extracted and then used to make the TCR library. The same sample was also used in a study of T cells in Graves' hyperthyroidism and ophthalmopathy.

Sequencing was performed on peripheral blood mononuclear cells (PBMCs), taken at new diagnosis, from a patient treated with antithyroid drugs. The receptors were gathered from a man between 35 and 55 years old with Graves disease.

This clonotype has only a few counts. The J gene is TRBJ1-1, the V gene TRBV6-1; unclear D gene. Trimming left V 11 bases short and J 1 base short, with 20 bases between. This CDR3 is 15 amino acids long. In germline, CDR1 is MNHNS, CDR2 SASEGT. Written as DNA, the CDR3 is TGTGCCCACCGCGCCCCGGAACGTTCGAACACTGAAGCTTTCTTT. As protein: CAHRAPERSNTEAFF.

This chain links TRBV7-8 with TRBJ2-7; TRBD1 agrees at 10 bases. With V trimmed by 6 bases and J by 1 base, 9 bases remained unmatched. The germline V gene has CDR1 SGHVS and CDR2 FQNEAQ. This CDR3 is built from 16 residues. CDR3 amino acids: CASRQNRDRGSYEQYF. The CDR3 bases are TGTGCCAGCAGACAGAACCGGGACAGGGGTTCCTACGAGCAGTACTTC.

About this clonotype: The junction departs from germline at one end; a sequencing error may be responsible. The CDR3 DNA sequence: TGTGTCAGCAGTGAAACGACAGGGTTTGACTATGGCTACACCTTC. Amino acid sequence: CVSSETTGFDYGYTF. This rearrangement joins TRBV2 to TRBJ1-2; 7 bases agree with TRBD1. The V gene's germline CDR1 is SNHLY and CDR2 FYNNEI. The CDR3 has 15 residues.

This clonotype has a count of ten or more. The rearrangement uses TRBV27 and TRBJ2-7, with D hard to call. The V end lost 6 bases, the J end lost 7 bases, and 10 bases lay between the germline ends. The V gene's germline CDR1 is MNHEY and CDR2 SMNVEV (reference sequence). The CDR3 has 11 residues. The CDR3: CASRGRGEQYF. CDR3 in DNA: TGTGCCAGCAGGGGCCGTGGGGAGCAGTACTTC.

This clonotype was detected ten times or more. This rearrangement joins TRBV10-3 to TRBJ2-7; 9 nucleotides line up with TRBD1. This CDR3 comprises 15 residues. Germline V gives CDR1 ENHRY, CDR2 SYGVKD. V dropped 2 bases and J dropped 4; count of bases not matched to a gene: 6. CDR3 nucleotide sequence: TGTGCCATCAGTGAGGGGGACAGGGTCTCTTACGAGCAGTACTTC. Translation gives CAISEGDRVSYEQYF.

In this sample, this clonotype turned up a few times. Just one base apart from a much larger clone, this may be a read error. This chain uses TRBV2 with TRBJ2-7; 7 bases line up with TRBD1. The J segment lost 5 bases and the V segment lost 6 bases, leaving 13 bases of the junction unmatched. Germline values: CDR1 SNHLY, CDR2 FYNNEI. CDR3 length: 15 residues. Here the CDR3 reads CASRPPGGFVDEQYF. DNA for the CDR3: TGTGCCAGCAGGCCCCCAGGGGGATTCGTCGACGAGCAGTACTTC.

This clonotype was counted a few times. The genes are TRBV12-5 and TRBJ1-5; D is ambiguous. The CDR3 is 14 residues long. Germline CDR1 reads LGHNT; CDR2 reads FRNRAP. Trimming cost V 4 bases and J 3 bases, with 10 bases left between them. DNA of the CDR3: TGTGCTAGTGGTTCGCCTTGGGACAATCAGCCCCAGCATTTT. Amino acids: CASGSPWDNQPQHF.

The V and J genes are TRBV20-1 and TRBJ2-3, with D possibly being TRBD1 (8 bases). From germline, CDR1 is DFQATT and CDR2 SNEGSKA (reference sequence). The CDR3 has 18 amino acids. The V and J ends lost 1 base and 3 bases respectively, with 23 bases between them. CDR3 sequence: CSARGGLGGQGGTDTQYF. The CDR3 region has the DNA TGCAGTGCTAGAGGAGGACTAGGAGGACAGGGAGGAACAGATACGCAGTATTTT.

The table lists this clonotype with a few counts. V and J are TRBV5-5 and TRBJ1-4; no clear D gene. CDR3 length: 16 amino acids. The germline V gene encodes CDR1 SGHKS and CDR2 YYEKEE (reference sequence). The V end lost 4 bases, the J end lost 7 bases, and 20 bases lay between the germline ends. This chain's CDR3 is CASSPPGIQGSEKLFF. DNA of the CDR3: TGTGCCAGCAGCCCTCCTGGGATACAAGGGAGTGAAAAACTGTTTTTT.

This clonotype was seen many times. The chain is built from TRBV2 and TRBJ2-1; D might be TRBD1 (5 bases). Between the trimmed V and J ends, which lost 4 bases and 6 bases, there was a span of 13 bases. There are 14 residues in the CDR3. Germline CDR1 reads SNHLY; CDR2 reads FYNNEI. The CDR3 sequence is CASSAEQGANEQFF. DNA for the CDR3: TGTGCCAGCAGTGCCGAGCAGGGCGCCAATGAGCAGTTCTTC.